This is a list of T cell receptor beta chains from one sample in a study of blood T cell repertoires in COVID-19. TCRdb keeps only in-frame clones here, not all; method: immunoSEQ multiplex PCR. The sample holds 400,000 to 550,000 clones, roughly 89% seen once. The sequencing sample was made of peripheral blood. Every receptor here comes from a woman under 40 with acute or convalescent COVID-19. The CDR3 runs from the conserved cysteine through the conserved F or W. A D gene is named only where the DNA matches it firmly. Expanded clones get a size class; other rows say once, few or many, or leave the size out.

>-|TRBJ1-6|14|TRBV4-1|-
TGCGCCAGCAGCCAAGTTGGGGGGTACTCACCCCTCCACTTT
CASSQVGGYSPLHF
>-|TRBJ1-6|13|TRBV11-1|-
TGTGCCAGCAGCTTGAGGGCCCTCTCGCCCCTCCACTTT
CASSLRALSPLHF
>-|TRBJ2-7|15|TRBV6-1|TRBD1
TGTGCCAGCAGTGAAGATCCGACAGGGGCCTACGAGCAGTACTTC
CASSEDPTGAYEQYF
>-|TRBJ1-6|14|TRBV27|TRBD1
TGTGCCAGCAGCCCCGGGACAGAGAATTCACCCCTCCACTTT
CASSPGTENSPLHF
>-|TRBJ2-7|15|TRBV28|TRBD1
TGTGCCAGCAGCGAATCACAGGGGATACGAGGTCGGCAGTACTTC
CASSESQGIRGRQYF
>-|TRBJ1-5|15|TRBV6-5|-
TGTGCCAGCAGTTACTCGATACAGGCCAATCAGCCCCAGCATTTT
CASSYSIQANQPQHF
>once|TRBJ1-3|15|TRBV5-5|TRBD1
TGTGCCAGCAGCTTGCCCAGGGGGGCTGGAAACACCATATATTTT
CASSLPRGAGNTIYF
>-|TRBJ1-1|12|TRBV5-5|-
TGTGCCAGCAGCCTTGGACAGAATGAAGCTTTCTTT
CASSLGQNEAFF
>-|TRBJ1-5|13|TRBV7-8|TRBD1
TGTGCCAGCACCACGACAGGGGGACAGCCCCAGCATTTT
CASTTTGGQPQHF
>-|TRBJ2-7|13|TRBV30|TRBD1
TGTGCCTTGCGGACAGGGGGCTTTGACGAGCAGTACTTC
CALRTGGFDEQYF
>-|TRBJ1-6|13|TRBV20-1|TRBD1
TGCAGTGCTAGTAGGACAGGAGATTCACCCCTCCACTTT
CSASRTGDSPLHF
>-|TRBJ2-5|11|TRBV6-2/TRBV6-3|-
TGTGCCAGCGGCCCACATGGGACCCAGTACTTC
CASGPHGTQYF
>-|TRBJ2-1|16|TRBV7-3|TRBD2
TGTGCCAGCAGCTTTGGACTAGCGGGGGGCCTCAATGAGCAGTTCTTC
CASSFGLAGGLNEQFF
>-|TRBJ1-2|15|TRBV5-1|-
TGCGCCAGCAGCCAACCTGGACAGAGTAACTATGGCTACACCTTC
CASSQPGQSNYGYTF
>-|TRBJ2-1|13|TRBV30|-
TGTGCCTGGAGTGTGCGGGGAGCGAATGAGCAGTTCTTC
CAWSVRGANEQFF
>-|TRBJ2-3|16|TRBV7-6|TRBD2
TGTGCCAGCAGCTTTGGACTAGCGGGGCACACAGATACGCAGTATTTT
CASSFGLAGHTDTQYF
>-|TRBJ2-6|13|TRBV2|-
TGTGCCAGCTCGGGAGAGATGGCCAACGTCCTGACTTTC
CASSGEMANVLTF
>-|TRBJ1-3|14|TRBV5-5|-
TGTGCCAGCAGCCCGTCGACAGCTGGAAACACCATATATTTT
CASSPSTAGNTIYF
>-|TRBJ2-7|13|TRBV7-9|TRBD2
TGTGCCAGCAGCCATGGCGGGGGAAACGAGCAGTACTTC
CASSHGGGNEQYF
>-|TRBJ1-2|15|TRBV29-1|-
TGCAGCGTTGAAGACGCGGGGAGACTTAACTATGGCTACACCTTC
CSVEDAGRLNYGYTF
>-|TRBJ2-7|13|TRBV6-5|-
TGTGCCAGCTCAGGGGGGAGATCCTACGAGCAGTACTTC
CASSGGRSYEQYF
>once|TRBJ1-5|14|TRBV6-2/TRBV6-3|-
TGTGCCAGCACCCCTGGGGGGATGGATCAGCCCCAGCATTTT
CASTPGGMDQPQHF
>-|TRBJ1-6|14|TRBV15|-
TGTGCCACCAGCGCACAGCTTTTGTCTTCACCCCTCCACTTT
CATSAQLLSSPLHF
>once|TRBJ1-1|14|TRBV7-8|TRBD1
TGTGCCAGCAGCTTCAGGACAGGGGTTACTGAAGCTTTCTTT
CASSFRTGVTEAFF
>-|TRBJ2-3|16|TRBV4-2|TRBD2
TGTGCCAGCAGCGCATCGGGGGGGCGCACGTCAGATACGCAGTATTTT
CASSASGGRTSDTQYF
>-|TRBJ2-5|19|TRBV9|TRBD2
TGTGCCAGCAGCGTAGATATCGCGGGGGGGCCCCGGGCGGTAGAGACCCAGTACTTC
CASSVDIAGGPRAVETQYF
>-|TRBJ1-1|14|TRBV4-1|-
TGCGCCAGCAGTTATCGACAAACACCCACTGAAGCTTTCTTT
CASSYRQTPTEAFF
>-|TRBJ2-2|13|TRBV30|-
TGTGCCTGGAGTGACACAGGGACCGGGGAGCTGTTTTTT
CAWSDTGTGELFF
>-|TRBJ2-1|14|TRBV27|-
TGTGCCAGCAGTTTAGAGGGCCCCTATGGGGAGCAGTTCTTC
CASSLEGPYGEQFF
>-|TRBJ2-7|13|TRBV4-1|TRBD1
TGCGCCAGCAGCCAGGGGACAGGGGTCGAGCAGTACTTC
CASSQGTGVEQYF
>-|TRBJ2-3|15|TRBV7-3|TRBD1
TGTGCCAGCAGCCCGACAGGGGGGTACGCAGATACGCAGTATTTT
CASSPTGGYADTQYF
>-|TRBJ2-1|12|TRBV2|TRBD2
TGTGCCGAGAGCGGGGGGGCCGATGAGCAGTTCTTC
CAESGGADEQFF
>-|TRBJ1-1|13|TRBV5-4|-
TGTGCCAGCAGCTTGTTTATGAACACTGAAGCTTTCTTT
CASSLFMNTEAFF
>-|TRBJ2-2|14|TRBV10-2|-
TGCGCCAGCAGTGAAAGGAGGAAAGCCGGGGAGCTGTTTTTT
CASSERRKAGELFF
>-|TRBJ2-1|13|TRBV7-3|-
TGTGCCAGCAGCCTCCTCGGTTCCGCTGAGCAGTTCTTC
CASSLLGSAEQFF